Below, 12 T cell receptor beta chains from the same sample are listed, as sequenced in a study of early T cells in non-severe SARS-CoV-2 infection. Each CDR3 protein is one row after TCRdb ran MiXCR on the 5' RACE reads. This repertoire shows approximately 110,000 distinct CDR3 sequences, around 14% found once; its top ten account for around a fifth. Material: whole blood. All receptors come from an adult who was a healthcare worker with PCR-confirmed SARS-CoV-2 infection or an uninfected control (not recorded which).

This clonotype was counted a few times. The chain has TRBV7-9 and TRBJ2-1; 12 bases are a match to TRBD2. Per germline, CDR1 SEHNR and CDR2 FQNEAQ (reference sequence). The CDR3 contains 17 residues. The J segment lost 5 bases and the V segment lost 0 bases, leaving 5 bases of the junction unmatched. CDR3 sequence (DNA): TGTGCCAGCAGCTTAGCGTGGTCTAGCGGGGGGGACAATGAGCAGTTCTTC. Translated, it gives CASSLAWSSGGDNEQFF. Variable domain in full (rest from reference TRBV7-9 and TRBJ2-1): DTGVSQNPRHKITKRGQNVTFRCDPISEHNRLYWYRQTLGQGPEFLTYFQNEAQLEKSRLLSDRFSAERPKGSFSTLEIQRTEQGDSAMYLCASSLAWSSGGDNEQFFGPGTRLTVL.

A few counts support this clonotype. This sequence joins TRBV15 and TRBJ2-3; no firm D call. Per germline, CDR1 LNHNV and CDR2 YYDKDF (reference sequence). CDR3 size: 16 residues. V dropped 0 bases and J dropped 0 bases, with 10 bases sitting between them. The CDR3 reads CATSRDKGWSTDTQYF. DNA for the CDR3: TGTGCCACCAGCAGAGATAAGGGCTGGAGCACAGATACGCAGTATTTT.

This rearrangement joins TRBV29-1 to TRBJ1-1; D uncertain. CDR3 length: 13 residues. Trimming shortened V by 5 bases and J by 8 bases, and 18 bases separated the two germline ends. Germline values: CDR1 SQVTM, CDR2 ANQGSEA. As DNA, the CDR3 is TGCAGCGTTCTTCGGACGGCCTCCCCCGAAGCTTTCTTT. Its protein is CSVLRTASPEAFF. Drawing the rest from reference TRBV29-1 and TRBJ1-1, the complete variable domain is SAVISQKPSRDICQRGTSLTIQCQVDSQVTMMFWYRQQPGQSLTLIATANQGSEATYESGFVIDKFPISRPNLTFSTLTVSNMSPEDSSIYLCSVLRTASPEAFFGQGTRLTVV.

The chain has TRBV20-1 and TRBJ1-2; TRBD1 might be the D (5 bases). From germline, CDR1 is DFQATT and CDR2 SNEGSKA (reference sequence). V lost 0 bases and J 7 bases, leaving 18 bases between the germline ends. This CDR3 has 15 residues. This chain's CDR3 is CSARDLGRANAGYTF. CDR3 nucleotide sequence: TGCAGTGCTAGAGATCTCGGCAGGGCCAACGCTGGCTACACCTTC.

The chain has TRBV5-1 and TRBJ1-1; D is unresolved. CDR3 size: 16 residues. Germline V gene data show CDR1 as SGHRS and CDR2 as YFSETQ. The V end lost 3 bases, the J end lost 5 bases, and 20 bases lay between the germline ends. The CDR3 region is CASSWTGRVRGTEAFF. In nucleotides, the CDR3 is TGCGCCAGCAGCTGGACCGGTAGGGTCCGAGGGACTGAAGCTTTCTTT. Combining the CDR3 with reference TRBV5-1 and TRBJ1-1 gives the whole variable domain KAGVTQTPRYLIKTRGQQVTLSCSPISGHRSVSWYQQTPGQGLQFLFEYFSETQRNKGNFPGRFSGRQFSNSRSEMNVSTLELGDSALYLCASSWTGRVRGTEAFFGQGTRLTVV.

The chain has TRBV7-2 and TRBJ2-3; 7 bases agree with TRBD2. In germline, CDR1 is SGHTA, CDR2 FQGNSA. Unmatched junction bases numbered 7, after V lost 5 bases and J lost 2 bases. The CDR3 length is 15 residues. CDR3 in amino acids: CASSQASGPTDTQYF. CDR3 nucleotide sequence: TGTGCCAGCAGCCAGGCTAGCGGACCCACAGATACGCAGTATTTT.

The sample holds a few counts of this clonotype. The rearrangement joins TRBV20-1 to TRBJ1-2; D is ambiguous. V lost 5 bases and J lost 0, with 10 bases in between. Per germline, CDR1 DFQATT and CDR2 SNEGSKA (reference sequence). The CDR3 covers 13 residues. The chain's CDR3 is CSASEQPNYGYTF. In DNA, the CDR3 is TGCAGTGCTTCGGAACAGCCTAACTATGGCTACACCTTC.

The V call is TRBV7-9, the J call TRBJ1-5; 8 bases are a match to TRBD1. V lost 1 base and J lost 2; bases outside the gene matches: 7. Germline CDR1 reads SEHNR; CDR2 reads FQNEAQ (reference sequence). The CDR3 sequence is 17 residues long. The CDR3 region has the DNA TGTGCCAGCAGCTTAGGGACAGGGACTGTGGGCAATCAGCCCCAGCATTTT. Protein: CASSLGTGTVGNQPQHF.

This rearrangement joins TRBV14 to TRBJ2-5; D not resolved. Per the germline V gene, CDR1 is SGHDN and CDR2 is FVKESK. V was pared by 0 bases and J by 7 bases, with 3 bases between. This CDR3 has 11 residues. The CDR3 region has the DNA TGTGCCAGCAGCCAAGATGCGACCCAGTACTTC. Protein: CASSQDATQYF.

DNA for the CDR3: TGTGCCAGCAGCCGTCCTACTTTGCGGGGGGCCACAGATACGCAGTATTTT. Translating gives CASSRPTLRGATDTQYF. This chain joins TRBV13 and TRBJ2-3; the match to TRBD2 covers 8 bases. The trim removed 5 bases at V and 2 bases at J, leaving 12 bases unmatched. This CDR3 is 17 amino acids long. Germline V gives CDR1 PRHDT, CDR2 FYEKMQ (reference sequence).

This clonotype was recorded a few times. V and J are TRBV7-6 and TRBJ2-3; 12 bases line up with TRBD2. This CDR3 contains 18 residues. CDR1 SGHVS and CDR2 FNYEAQ come from the germline V gene. Germline trimming cut 3 bases from V and 4 bases from J; bases unmatched to any gene: 11. The CDR3 bases are TGTGCCAGCAGCTTTAGGACTAGCGGGGCCCTACAGGCAGATACGCAGTATTTT. Protein sequence: CASSFRTSGALQADTQYF.

In this sample, this clonotype turned up a few times. This chain joins TRBV7-8 and TRBJ2-7, with D perhaps matching TRBD2 (5 bases). V was shortened by 3 bases and J by 3 bases, with 9 bases between the two germline ends. Germline CDR1 and CDR2: SGHVS and FQNEAQ. This CDR3 contains 13 residues. CDR3 region: CASSLGRGYEQYF. CDR3 nucleotides: TGTGCCAGCAGCTTGGGTCGGGGCTACGAGCAGTACTTC.